The clone carrying this T cell receptor (beta chain) was seen many times. Amplification of TCR beta CDR3 regions was performed using RNA transcripts as template. The primer set for the first-round RT-PCR of the TCR CDR3 was HTBI. TCRdb called the multiplex PCR reads again in MiXCR, with one record for every CDR3 protein. Seen here are 350,000 or so distinct CDR3 sequences, roughly a fifth observed once, and the top ten hold around 45%. The sample originates from a study of T cells in Graves' hyperthyroidism and ophthalmopathy. Looked up from germline, CDR1 is SGDLS and CDR2 is YYNGEE. The CDR3 sequence is 17 residues long. Germline trimming cut 0 bases from V and 5 bases from J; bases unmatched to any gene: 12. Newly diagnosed hyperthyroidism patients aged 18 to 65 years had disease lasting under 2 months. Any patient presenting with uncontrolled infection, other autoimmune disease, pregnancy or lactation was left out.

Sample: blood. J is TRBJ2-3 and V is TRBV9; the match to TRBD2 covers 7 bases. The clonotype comes from a woman aged 45-65 years with Graves' hyperthyroidism. CDR3 coding DNA: TGTGCCAGCAGCGTAGCACCAGCGGGATATGGGGGAGATACGCAGTATTTT. Translation gives CASSVAPAGYGGDTQYF.